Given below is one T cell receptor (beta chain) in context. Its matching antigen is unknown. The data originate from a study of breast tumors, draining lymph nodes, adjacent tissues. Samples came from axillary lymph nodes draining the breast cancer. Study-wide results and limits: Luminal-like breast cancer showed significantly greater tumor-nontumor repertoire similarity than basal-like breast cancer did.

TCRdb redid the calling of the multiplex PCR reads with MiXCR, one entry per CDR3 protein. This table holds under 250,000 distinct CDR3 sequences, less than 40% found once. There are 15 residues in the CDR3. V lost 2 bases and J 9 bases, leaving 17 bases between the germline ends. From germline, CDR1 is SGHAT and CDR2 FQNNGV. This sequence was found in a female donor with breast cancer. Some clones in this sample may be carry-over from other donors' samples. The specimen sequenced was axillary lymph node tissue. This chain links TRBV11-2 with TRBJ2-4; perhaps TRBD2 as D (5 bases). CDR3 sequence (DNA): TGTGCCAGCAGCTTATTGGCCGACCGGGATGGCATTCAGTACTTC. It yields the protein CASSLLADRDGIQYF.